This T cell receptor beta chain was recorded in a study of T cells in localized non-small cell lung cancer. V lost 3 bases and J 4 bases, leaving 15 bases between the germline ends. This CDR3 is built from 16 residues. The germline V gene has CDR1 SGHNT and CDR2 YENEEA. The protocol was immunoSEQ multiplex PCR, while the TCRdb copy is restricted to in-frame clones and leaves out a portion. Found here are over 5,500 clones, 23% of them singletons; the top ten hold 3.6%. This clone was counted between two and nine times. The specimen comprised lung tumor tissue, sampled before any cancer treatment. The clonotype was recovered from a man aged 40 to 75 with stage III squamous cell lung carcinoma. The V call is TRBV11-3, the J call TRBJ1-4; D might be TRBD1 (5 bases). The chain's CDR3 is CASSFGGAGINEKLFF. Written as DNA, the CDR3 is TGTGCCAGCAGCTTTGGAGGGGCCGGGATTAATGAAAAACTGTTTTTT.